A single sample gave rise to the 9 T cell receptor beta chains below, sequenced in a study of T-cell reconstitution after alpha-beta-depleted transplantation in children (dated by TCRdb to the mid-2010s). Libraries came from PCR. The sequencer listed for this sample is Illumina HiSeq 2500. To normalize quantification of the TCRbeta repertoire, the TCR libraries were built with molecular barcoding that relied on unique molecular identifiers. Starting from the raw public reads, TCRdb applied fastp trimming at Q25, assembled clones with MiXCR and retained in-frame beta chains. For every CDR3 protein sequence, its rows merge into one entry that carries the most common genes and DNA. This sample is represented by fewer than 550,000 distinct CDR3 sequences; over 9.5% of them were singletons. Roughly 15% of the sample rests with the top ten. The sample's treatment or condition label is to be understood as: allogeneic hematopoietic cell transplantation with graft depleted of TCRalphabeta T cells and CD19 B cells.

The sample was PBMCs, mostly from graft donor cells, taken 180 days after TCRalphabeta/CD19-depleted stem cell transplant. All receptors come from a female patient aged 2-15 years who had a stem cell transplant for aplastic anemia, so the T cells may come from the graft donor.

This chain connects TRBV25-1 to TRBJ2-7; 13 nucleotides line up with TRBD2. From germline, CDR1 is MGHDK and CDR2 SYGVNS. This CDR3 is built from 19 residues. Germline trimming cut 2 bases from V and 0 bases from J; bases unmatched to any gene: 10. The CDR3 protein is CASSETPGTSGASSYEQYF. CDR3 sequence (DNA): TGTGCCAGCAGTGAAACTCCCGGGACTAGCGGGGCTAGCTCCTACGAGCAGTACTTC.

This clonotype was found a few times. This chain links TRBV28 with TRBJ2-7; no definite D call. The germline V gene encodes CDR1 MDHEN and CDR2 SYDVKM. This CDR3 region has 16 residues. Deletions cut 4 bases from V and 0 bases from J, with 16 bases between. In nucleotides, the CDR3 is TGTGCCAGCAGTTATGCATCGGCTTTTAGCTCCTACGAGCAGTACGTC. It specifies CASSYASAFSSYEQYV.

The gene calls are TRBV12-3 or TRBV12-4 and TRBJ1-1; D is ambiguous. There are 15 residues in the CDR3. V was trimmed by 5 bases and J by 5 bases, leaving 18 bases between them. Written as DNA, the CDR3 is TGTGCCAGCAGTCCTTTATTCCGGGCTTGGACTGAAGCTTTCTTT. It codes for CASSPLFRAWTEAFF.

This clonotype was picked up a small number of times. V and J are TRBV7-2 and TRBJ2-1; 9 nucleotides match TRBD2. The J segment lost 3 bases and the V segment lost 4 bases, leaving 10 bases of the junction unmatched. The CDR3 loop spans 17 amino acids. Germline V gene data show CDR1 as SGHTA and CDR2 as FQGNSA. DNA for the CDR3: TGTGCCAGCAGCTGGGTAGCGGGAGCCGGGGGCTACAATGAGCAGTTCTTC. Its translation is CASSWVAGAGGYNEQFF.

This clonotype has a handful of counts. The V and J genes are TRBV10-3 and TRBJ2-1; 14 nucleotides line up with TRBD2. CDR1 and CDR2 (germline): ENHRY, SYGVKD. V lost 7 bases to trimming and J lost 9 bases; unmatched junction nucleotides: 8. This CDR3 has 15 residues. In nucleotides, the CDR3 is TGTGCCATCATCAAGGGACTAGCGGGAGAATTTGAGCAGTTCTTC. It translates to CAIIKGLAGEFEQFF.

The CDR3 region is CASSSRGGPGYEQYF. DNA for the CDR3: TGTGCCAGCAGCTCCCGGGGGGGCCCCGGGTACGAGCAGTACTTC. J is TRBJ2-7 and V is TRBV7-6, with 8 bases fitting TRBD2. Looked up from germline, CDR1 is SGHVS and CDR2 is FNYEAQ. The CDR3 contains 15 residues. J was trimmed by 4 bases and V by 4 bases; bases with no gene match: 9.

The V gene is TRBV15, the J gene TRBJ1-4; a possible D gene is TRBD1 (6 bases). Germline V gene data show CDR1 as LNHNV and CDR2 as YYDKDF (reference sequence). V lost 2 bases to trimming and J lost 4 bases, with 14 bases between them. The CDR3 runs 16 residues. The CDR3 nucleotides read TGTGCCACCAGCAGATTACAGGGAGGGATTAATGAAAAACTGTTTTTT. Translating gives CATSRLQGGINEKLFF.

This clonotype was seen repeatedly, ten times or more. The chain couples TRBV5-1 to TRBJ2-2, with D maybe TRBD1 (6 bases). The germline gives CDR1 SGHRS, CDR2 YFSETQ. Trimming stripped 4 bases from V and 1 base from J, with 11 bases between. The CDR3 contains 15 residues. The CDR3 sequence is CASSRLTGNTGELFF. The CDR3 coding sequence is TGCGCCAGCAGCAGACTGACAGGGAACACCGGGGAGCTGTTTTTT.

Many counts were recorded for this clonotype. The rearrangement uses TRBV29-1 and TRBJ2-1; 7 positions match TRBD2. Trimming cost V 6 bases and J 1 base; bases outside gene matches: 6. CDR1 is SQVTM, CDR2 ANQGSEA, per germline. The CDR3 contains 14 residues. The CDR3 nucleotides read TGCAGCGTCATAGCGGGCTTTTCCTACAATGAGCAGTTCTTC. It codes for CSVIAGFSYNEQFF.